A single sample gave rise to the 17 T cell receptor beta chains below, sequenced in a study of blood T cell repertoires in COVID-19. Data came from immunoSEQ multiplex PCR; TCRdb stores just in-frame clones and leaves some out. This table has 200,000 or so clones, about 80% appearing once. Input material: peripheral blood. These TCRs come from a human donor with acute or convalescent COVID-19. The donor label of this sample is uncertain.

The chain links TRBV5-1 to TRBJ2-4; D is perhaps TRBD2 (5 bases). Trimming removed 0 bases from V and 0 bases from J, with 10 bases in between. The CDR3 covers 16 residues. Germline loops: CDR1 SGHRS, CDR2 YFSETQ. The CDR3 loop reads CASSLGEILAKNIQYF. Written as DNA, the CDR3 is TGCGCCAGCAGCTTGGGGGAGATTCTAGCCAAAAACATTCAGTACTTC. The whole variable domain, filled in from reference TRBV5-1 and TRBJ2-4, reads KAGVTQTPRYLIKTRGQQVTLSCSPISGHRSVSWYQQTPGQGLQFLFEYFSETQRNKGNFPGRFSGRQFSNSRSEMNVSTLELGDSALYLCASSLGEILAKNIQYFGAGTRLSVL.

J is TRBJ2-1 and V is TRBV3-1 (or the pseudogene TRBV3-2); D unclear. Germline CDR1 LGHDT, CDR2 YNNKEL (reference sequence). V was cut by 4 bases and J by 8 bases, with 24 bases left in between. This CDR3 region has 17 residues. In nucleotides, the CDR3 is TGTGCCAGCAGCCCCCCAATTCACGGGTTAGCTCTCGATGAGCAGTTCTTC. It codes for CASSPPIHGLALDEQFF.

V is TRBV27 and J is TRBJ2-2; 7 bases align to TRBD1. The CDR3 sequence is 14 residues long. Trimming took 7 bases from V and 6 from J; bases not matched to a gene: 8. CDR1 is MNHEY and CDR2 is SMNVEV in the germline V gene (reference sequence). DNA of the CDR3: TGTGCCAGCACCGACAGGGTTGGGGCCGGGGAGCTGTTTTTT. It is translated as CASTDRVGAGELFF.

V is TRBV5-1 and J is TRBJ2-2, with 12 positions matching TRBD2. The CDR3 runs to 15 residues. The V segment lost 9 bases and the J segment 5 bases; nucleotides outside the gene matches: 8. Germline V gives CDR1 SGHRS, CDR2 YFSETQ. CDR3 residues: CATGLAGLGTGELFF. CDR3 coding DNA: TGCGCCACGGGACTAGCGGGTCTTGGGACCGGGGAGCTGTTTTTT.

The V call is TRBV5-1, the J call TRBJ2-2, with 9 bases lining up with TRBD2. The CDR3 has 18 amino acids. The germline gives CDR1 SGHRS, CDR2 YFSETQ. Unmatched junction bases numbered 13, after V lost 1 base and J lost 6 bases. CDR3: CASSLKYKASGIPGELFF. DNA of the CDR3: TGCGCCAGCAGCTTGAAGTATAAGGCTAGCGGGATCCCCGGGGAGCTGTTTTTT.

J is TRBJ1-1 and V is TRBV24-1; 10 positions match TRBD1. The CDR3 has 16 amino acids. The trim removed 4 bases at V and 4 bases at J, leaving 8 bases unmatched. CDR1 is KGHDR, CDR2 SFDVKD, per germline. CDR3 sequence reads: CATSESGTGEGTEAFF. CDR3 coding DNA: TGTGCCACCAGTGAATCCGGGACAGGGGAGGGCACTGAAGCTTTCTTT.

This chain joins TRBV3-1 (or the pseudogene TRBV3-2) and TRBJ2-7; tentatively, D is TRBD2 (6 bases). Germline V gives CDR1 LGHDT, CDR2 YNNKEL (reference sequence). Trimming stripped 10 bases from V and 3 bases from J, with 19 bases between. This CDR3 comprises 14 residues. In DNA, the CDR3 is TGTGCCACCCGGCAGGACAAGGGACTCTACGAGCAGTACTTC. It translates to CATRQDKGLYEQYF.

Comment on this clone: At one end the junction does not follow the germline gene, possibly because of a read error. The V call is TRBV7-8, the J call TRBJ2-3; D perhaps matches TRBD1 (6 bases). CDR1 is SGHVS, CDR2 FQNEAQ, per germline. The CDR3 contains 14 residues. CDR3 bases: TGTGCCAGCAGCTTAGTGGGGGCTTTAGATCCGCAGTATTTT. Encoded protein: CASSLVGALDPQYF.

This clone was found once. The rearrangement links TRBV7-9 to TRBJ1-2; TRBD1 is a possible D gene (6 bases). The CDR3 has 15 amino acids. CDR1 SEHNR and CDR2 FQNEAQ come from the germline V gene (reference sequence). Trimming removed 0 bases at V and 5 bases at J, with 13 bases between. CDR3 amino acids: CASSLAAGTPYGYTF. The CDR3 bases are TGTGCCAGCAGCTTAGCGGCCGGGACACCTTATGGCTACACCTTC.

The chain uses TRBV6-5 and TRBJ2-2, with 9 bases identical to TRBD1. The V segment lost 4 bases and the J segment 4 bases; nucleotides outside the gene matches: 4. Germline assignment: CDR1 MNHEY and CDR2 SVGAGI. This CDR3 is 15 amino acids long. In DNA, the CDR3 is TGTGCCAGCAGTTCAGGACAGGGGAGCACCGGGGAGCTGTTTTTT. Protein sequence: CASSSGQGSTGELFF.

V is TRBV29-1 and J is TRBJ1-1, with D perhaps TRBD1 (6 bases). Germline V gene sequence: CDR1 SQVTM, CDR2 ANQGSEA. V shed 7 bases and J shed 1 base, with 10 bases lying between them. The CDR3 runs to 12 residues. The CDR3 spells CSADRPNTEAFF. The CDR3 region has the DNA TGCAGCGCCGACAGGCCGAACACTGAAGCTTTCTTT.

This clone is a singleton in its sample. The J gene is TRBJ1-2, the V gene TRBV7-3; weak D call: TRBD1 (6 bases). The V end was cut by 0 bases, the J end by 5 bases, with 19 bases between. There are 17 residues in the CDR3. Germline lookup yields CDR1 SGHTA and CDR2 FQGTGA. The CDR3 region has the DNA TGTGCCAGCAGCTTAACTGGGGGCAGTTCAGCAGGGTATGGCTACACCTTC. Protein: CASSLTGGSSAGYGYTF. Combining the CDR3 with reference TRBV7-3 and TRBJ1-2 gives the whole variable domain GAGVSQTPSNKVTEKGKYVELRCDPISGHTALYWYRQSLGQGPEFLIYFQGTGAADDSGLPNDRFFAVRPEGSVSTLKIQRTERGDSAVYLCASSLTGGSSAGYGYTFGSGTRLTVV.

This chain uses TRBV6-6 with TRBJ2-7; no firm D call. This CDR3 has 12 residues. Trimming took 5 bases from V and 1 from J, leaving 6 bases between them. Looked up from germline, CDR1 is MNHNY and CDR2 is SVGAGI (reference sequence). The CDR3 DNA follows: TGTGCCAGCAGTCAACAATCCTACGAGCAGTACTTC. It translates to CASSQQSYEQYF.

This chain connects TRBV6-5 to TRBJ1-2; a weak D match, TRBD1 (5 bases). Germline CDR1 MNHEY, CDR2 SVGAGI. V was shortened by 7 bases and J by 4 bases, with 19 bases between the two germline ends. The CDR3 is made up of 15 amino acids. CDR3 DNA sequence: TGTGCCAGCATACGGCAACTTTCGACAGTCTATGGCTACACCTTC. It specifies CASIRQLSTVYGYTF.

This clone is a singleton in its sample. The chain recombines TRBV5-1 with TRBJ2-2, with D possibly being TRBD1 (5 bases). V was pared by 0 bases and J by 4 bases, with 7 bases between. The CDR3 runs to 14 residues. From germline, CDR1 is SGHRS and CDR2 YFSETQ. CDR3: CASSLDGATGELFF. The CDR3 DNA sequence: TGCGCCAGCAGCTTGGATGGGGCCACCGGGGAGCTGTTTTTT. Drawing the rest from reference TRBV5-1 and TRBJ2-2, the complete variable domain is KAGVTQTPRYLIKTRGQQVTLSCSPISGHRSVSWYQQTPGQGLQFLFEYFSETQRNKGNFPGRFSGRQFSNSRSEMNVSTLELGDSALYLCASSLDGATGELFFGEGSRLTVL.

The CDR3 DNA sequence: TGTGCCAGTAGTCCCAGGACAGGTTCGAACACTGAAGCTTTCTTT. It specifies CASSPRTGSNTEAFF. The V and J genes are TRBV19 and TRBJ1-1, with 7 bases lining up with TRBD1. V was pared by 5 bases and J by 1 base, with 7 bases of the junction left unmatched. Germline V CDR1 and CDR2: LNHDA, SQIVND (reference sequence). CDR3 length: 15 amino acids.

V gene TRBV5-4 combines with J gene TRBJ1-2; a possible D gene is TRBD1 (5 bases). CDR1 is SGHNT, CDR2 YYREEE, per germline (reference sequence). The CDR3 is made up of 15 amino acids. The ends were cut back, 4 bases at V and 4 bases at J, with 17 bases in the middle. In nucleotides, the CDR3 is TGTGCCAGCAGCCCTACTCCTCCAGGGATCTATGGCTACACCTTC. The encoded protein is CASSPTPPGIYGYTF. Supplemented by reference TRBV5-4 and TRBJ1-2, the full variable domain reads ETGVTQSPTHLIKTRGQQVTLRCSSQSGHNTVSWYQQALGQGPQFIFQYYREEENGRGNFPPRFSGLQFPNYSSELNVNALELDDSALYLCASSPTPPGIYGYTFGSGTRLTVV.